This TCR beta chain was retrieved from a study of blood T cell repertoires in COVID-19. Whole-study context: In each case, the material was cDNA or gDNA derived from T cells, B-cell-depleted T cells, or PBMCs.

The assay was immunoSEQ multiplex PCR, and TCRdb's table has in-frame clones only and misses some. The repertoire holds about 280,000 clones, with 88% as singletons. Participants' reported clinical history set cohort assignment. The sequencing input was PBMCs or T cells enriched from blood (not recorded which). The clonotype originates from a woman in her sixties in a cohort exposed to, infected with or recovered from COVID-19 (not recorded which).

The CDR3 coding sequence is TGTGCCAGCAGCCAAGCCCTTTACGGGACCTACGAGCAGTACTTC. Protein: CASSQALYGTYEQYF. This chain joins TRBV4-2 and TRBJ2-7; possibly TRBD2 for D (5 bases). Germline V gives CDR1 LGHNA, CDR2 YNFKEQ. The CDR3 totals 15 residues. Trimming cost V 1 base and J 2 bases, with 12 bases left between them.